The clone carrying this TCR beta chain is deemed medium-sized. Time point here: sample taken at primary tumor resection. Sequencing was performed on whole RNA extracted from tumor and nontumor lung tissue, or from frozen PBMC, and the material was left unsorted. The 60 to 80 donors had untreated early-stage non-small cell lung cancer. TCR cDNA molecules each had a unique molecular identifier. TCRdb passed the 5' RACE reads through MiXCR, listing each CDR3 protein once. Of some 4,000 distinct CDR3 sequences detected, 6.5% to 7.5% appear once; the ten largest clones hold around 18%. The sample belongs to a study of spatial heterogeneity in lung cancer. Study at large: Detected beta-chain sequences consistently exceeded alpha-chain sequences. In the raw reads, each unique TCR and UMI combination was present more than ten times on average.

The germline CDR1 and CDR2 sequences are DFQATT and SNEGSKA (reference sequence). The CDR3 has 13 residues. With 6 bases removed from V and 0 bases from J, the gap between germline ends came to 10 bases. The sample here was normal lung tissue next to the tumor, taken at surgery. The sequence was collected from a male donor with early-stage non-small cell lung cancer. The chain joins TRBV20-1 to TRBJ2-3, with D maybe TRBD2 (6 bases). CDR3 loop: CSAPRESTDTQYF. Here the CDR3 DNA reads TGCAGTGCCCCCCGGGAGAGCACAGATACGCAGTATTTT.